A single sample is the source of the 12 T cell receptor beta chains below, sequenced in a study of identical twins. TCRdb independently ran MiXCR on the 5' RACE reads; one entry per CDR3 protein. The repertoire includes some 1,600,000 distinct CDR3 sequences, around 33% of them detected once, and around 0.3% sits in the top ten. The material sequenced was cord blood. Receptors were obtained from a newborn girl in good health.

The chain recombines TRBV20-1 with TRBJ1-6; D uncertain. Germline-derived CDR1 and CDR2 are DFQATT and SNEGSKA (reference sequence). Between the trimmed V and J ends, which lost 3 bases and 2 bases, there was a span of 14 bases. The CDR3 covers 16 residues. DNA of the CDR3: TGCAGTGCTAGTCCCTCCGGGCGCGCCTATAATTCACCCCTCCACTTT. Translating it yields CSASPSGRAYNSPLHF.

This clonotype was detected only a few times. The chain has TRBV5-4 and TRBJ2-1; no clear D. Looked up from germline, CDR1 is SGHNT and CDR2 is YYREEE (reference sequence). The V gene lost 0 bases and the J gene lost 10 bases, with 11 bases spanning the gap. There are 13 residues in the CDR3. The CDR3 coding sequence is TGTGCCAGCAGCTTGGGGAGTCTCTCAGAGCAGTTCTTC. Protein sequence: CASSLGSLSEQFF.

The V and J genes are TRBV30 and TRBJ2-1, with 8 bases that match TRBD1. Germline CDR1 reads GTSNPN; CDR2 reads SVGIG (reference sequence). The length of the CDR3 is 17 residues. The junction had 14 bases not matched to a gene; V was cut back by 2 bases and J by 5 bases. CDR3 loop: CAWSPPQSDRENNEQFF. CDR3 DNA: TGTGCCTGGAGTCCTCCTCAGTCGGACAGGGAAAACAATGAGCAGTTCTTC.

This clonotype has only a few counts. The J gene is TRBJ2-7, the V gene TRBV12-3 or TRBV12-4; 7 nucleotides match TRBD1. Trimming at V came to 5 bases and at J to 6 bases, leaving 10 bases not matched to a gene. CDR3 length: 14 residues. The CDR3 bases are TGTGCCAGCAGTACCCGCCGACAGGGTAGCGAGCAGTACTTC. Translating gives CASSTRRQGSEQYF.

This clonotype occurred a few times. The V and J genes are TRBV18 and TRBJ2-1; D remains unclear. This CDR3 region has 16 residues. V shed 3 bases and J shed 2 bases, with 14 bases lying between them. Germline CDR1 KGHSH, CDR2 LQKENI. The CDR3 spells CASSPLPAGAYNEQFF. The CDR3 region has the DNA TGTGCCAGCTCACCTCTCCCAGCCGGCGCCTACAATGAGCAGTTCTTC.

This clonotype occurred a few times. CDR3 coding DNA: TGTGCCAGCAGCTTAAAACTCCCCCCGTACGAGCAGTACTTC. This gives the protein CASSLKLPPYEQYF. The chain employs TRBV7-8 and TRBJ2-7; no clear D gene. V dropped 2 bases and J dropped 4 bases, with 12 bases sitting between them. The CDR3 runs 14 residues. From germline, CDR1 is SGHVS and CDR2 FQNEAQ.

This clonotype occurred many times. DNA for the CDR3: TGCAGCGTGGGGGGGCGCCTCTCCTACAATGAGCAGTTCTTC. Translation: CSVGGRLSYNEQFF. The genes are TRBV29-1 and TRBJ2-1, with D possibly TRBD2 on 7 matching bases. V was pared by 6 bases and J by 0 bases, with 12 bases between. This CDR3 is built from 14 residues. The germline V gene encodes CDR1 SQVTM and CDR2 ANQGSEA.

This clonotype was seen only a few times. The gene calls are TRBV10-3 and TRBJ1-6, with no clear D. Trimming pared 8 bases from V and 0 bases from J, leaving 5 bases between. Germline-derived CDR1 and CDR2 are ENHRY and SYGVKD. The CDR3 sequence is 13 residues long. CDR3 in amino acids: CAIGSSYNSPLHF. The CDR3 DNA reads TGTGCCATCGGGAGCTCCTATAATTCACCCCTCCACTTT.

The V call is TRBV4-1, the J call TRBJ2-7; TRBD1 is a possible D gene (6 bases). Matching the DNA end better, TRBJ2-5 makes the J call doubtful. Germline CDR1 MGHRA, CDR2 YSYEKL. This CDR3 has 16 amino acids. The CDR3 nucleotides are TGCGCCAGCAGCCCCTTCCCCACAGGGTTGGAAGAGACCCAGTACTTC. Its translation: CASSPFPTGLEETQYF.

CDR3 coding DNA: TGTGCCAGCGCCCATTCTTCTCACAGGGGGGATCAGCCCCAGCATTTT. Residues: CASAHSSHRGDQPQHF. This chain uses TRBV2 with TRBJ1-5; TRBD1 aligns across 8 bases. CDR3 length: 16 residues. CDR1 is SNHLY, CDR2 FYNNEI, per germline. Unmatched junction bases numbered 14, after V lost 8 bases and J lost 5 bases.

This clonotype was seen more than once but under ten times. The chain employs TRBV7-9 and TRBJ1-1; TRBD1 might be the D (6 bases). CDR3 length: 14 amino acids. V dropped 6 bases and J dropped 2 bases, with 13 bases sitting between them. Germline assignment: CDR1 SEHNR and CDR2 FQNEAQ (reference sequence). The CDR3 here is CASSGPRGNTEAFF. CDR3 nucleotide sequence: TGTGCCAGCAGTGGTCCCAGGGGCAACACTGAAGCTTTCTTT.

The CDR3 sequence is CASSRGLASSYEQYF. The CDR3 DNA follows: TGTGCCAGCTCAAGGGGACTAGCGAGCTCCTACGAGCAGTACTTC. The rearrangement uses TRBV6-1 and TRBJ2-7; 10 bases align to TRBD2. The CDR3 totals 15 residues. Germline lookup yields CDR1 MNHNS and CDR2 SASEGT. The trim removed 8 bases at V and 0 bases at J, leaving 7 bases unmatched.